This T cell receptor (beta chain) was captured in a study of cytotoxic CD8 clonotypes in ibrutinib-treated CLL (dated by TCRdb to the early 2020s). Notes on the research overall: The cohort included some 14 treatment-naive and approximately twelve relapsed/refractory patients; 17 were IGHV unmutated. Responses were partial in some 24 patients and complete in 2; after median roughly 69 months follow-up, about 14 stayed in remission and roughly twelve progressed. The response samples were drawn at a median of approximately twelve months into treatment, with a range of about 6 to 40 months. On average, each sample yielded 250,000 to 300,000 productive templates and about 95,000 productive rearrangements. Longitudinal samples were available for 26 of the 86 trial participants. Cryopreserved peripheral blood mononuclear cells were obtained prior to treatment, at the time of response, and at either disease progression or sustained remission. All remission and progressive disease samples were collected while patients were still receiving ibrutinib.

Summary of the overall study and its limitations: Public clonotypes were rare and either contracted or stayed stable during treatment, and the rise in clonality at ibrutinib response reflected the expansion of private clonotypes. An increase in clonality was observed at ibrutinib response, with clonality remaining stable during sustained remission and falling back toward baseline at progression. At baseline, clonality was higher than in age-matched healthy donors and showed a strong correlation with circulating CD8+ T-cell counts. Lymph node repertoires were not examined, and the timing of sampling was not matched between patients in sustained remission and those whose disease progressed.

A MiSeq instrument was used for deep resolution sequencing, which targeted depths ranging from 1 in 1 million up to 1 in 200,000 T cells, with coverage averaging 10x for each clonotype. TCR beta libraries were generated with the immunoSEQ hsTCRB Kit. From the authors' description of their analysis: Data were analyzed with ImmunoSEQ Data Assistant and ImmunoSEQ Analyzer, with V, D and J genes assigned per IMGT definitions. Clonality, with values ranging from 0 to 1, was calculated as one minus the normalized Shannon entropy of productive rearrangement frequencies. Only overrepresented clonotypes making up at least 0.05% of each patient's repertoire were included in the public clonotype analysis. Around 13 age-matched healthy donor repertoires from immuneACCESS were used as controls for clonality. TCRdb limited this immuneACCESS table to in-frame rearrangements with V and J called. A share of clones is missing; checked studies link under half to unresolved V genes, and the rest is unexplained. Clone size and V and J calls were adopted from that table, with D and trimming inferred from the DNA. Present in this sample are about 29,000 clones, about 70% of which were seen just once. The ten largest clonotypes hold around 50% of the sample.

Turning to this clone: Its cognate antigen has yet to be identified. Base qualities are missing; no much larger clone stands one base away.

As encoded in the germline V gene, CDR1 is LGHNA while CDR2 is YNFKEQ. V has 2 bases trimmed and J has 0 bases trimmed; junction bases matching no gene number 4. Taken from cysteine to phenylalanine, the CDR3 has 17 residues. CDR3 DNA is the only sequence kept; it has 51 bases, read in frame from the first base. For TCR beta library preparation, 1.5 to 2 micrograms of genomic DNA were extracted from the cryopreserved PBMCs. Longitudinal blood samples from CLL patients on ibrutinib monotherapy underwent high-throughput TCR beta sequencing. The patients took part in an open-label, single-center phase 2 trial of ibrutinib monotherapy.

Specimen: PBMCs, collected after 36 months of ibrutinib treatment. Rearrangement joined TRBV4-2 to TRBJ1-6, with 7 bases matching TRBD1. This sequence originates from a human donor with chronic lymphocytic leukemia. The CDR3 region has the sequence CASSQPTGSSYNSPLHF. The DNA sequence is TGTGCCAGCAGCCAACCGACAGGGAGCTCCTATAATTCACCCCTCCACTTT.